Listed below are T cell receptor beta chains from one sample, sequenced in a study of T-cell memory formation after mild COVID-19. One entry per CDR3 protein results from TCRdb running MiXCR on the 5' RACE reads. The data contain 200,000 to 250,000 distinct CDR3 sequences, roughly 27% of them singletons. The sample comprised PBMCs or a T cell subset sorted from them (not recorded which). The receptors originated from an adult woman who had mild COVID-19 (a few samples of this study predate the infection). Cell type and time point are not known. Both conserved end residues are part of each CDR3. The D gene is left open where the match is weak. Not all rows give a size; the values are once, few, many and, for expanded clones, a class.

j_call | d_call | v_call | clone_size | cdr3_nt | cdr3_aa
TRBJ2-1 | TRBD2 | TRBV29-1 | NA | TGCAGCGTTACCCGGGTTAGCGGGGACTACAATGAGCAGTTCTTC | CSVTRVSGDYNEQFF
TRBJ1-2 | NA | TRBV5-1 | NA | TGCGCCAGCAGCTTCGAACATCCGTTCAACTATGGCTACACCTTC | CASSFEHPFNYGYTF
TRBJ2-1 | TRBD2 | TRBV11-2 | few | TGTGCCGTCAGGACTAGCGGGAGTAATGAGCAGTTCTTC | CAVRTSGSNEQFF
TRBJ1-4 | NA | TRBV18 | NA | TGTGCCAGCTCAAGGAAGGAGGATGAAAAACTGTTTTTT | CASSRKEDEKLFF
TRBJ2-1 | TRBD1 | TRBV7-3 | NA | TGTGCCAGCAGCTTTGGACAGGGTAAGGATGAGCAGTTCTTC | CASSFGQGKDEQFF
TRBJ2-1 | NA | TRBV19 | NA | TGTGCCAGTAGTCGGGCAGCCTCCTACAATGAGCAGTTCTTC | CASSRAASYNEQFF
TRBJ2-3 | NA | TRBV9 | NA | TGTGCCAGCAGCGTAGTTGAGGATACGCAGTATTTT | CASSVVEDTQYF
TRBJ2-7 | NA | TRBV12-3/TRBV12-4 | NA | TGTGCCAGCAGCACCCCAGGGTCACCCTACGAGCAGTACTTC | CASSTPGSPYEQYF
TRBJ2-2 | NA | TRBV24-1 | few | TGTGCCACCAGTGGGAACACCGGGGAGCTGTTTTTT | CATSGNTGELFF
TRBJ1-1 | NA | TRBV7-3 | NA | TGTGCCAGCAGCTTAGACAAGAACACTGAAGCTTTCTTT | CASSLDKNTEAFF
TRBJ2-7 | NA | TRBV9 | NA | TGTGCCAGCAGCGTAGGAACCGCCCCGACCTACGAGCAGTACTTC | CASSVGTAPTYEQYF
TRBJ2-7 | TRBD1 | TRBV7-9 | few | TGTGCCAGCAGCGCGAGGGGGCCCACCTCCTACGAGCAGTACTTC | CASSARGPTSYEQYF
TRBJ2-2 | NA | TRBV6-2/TRBV6-3 | few | TGTGCCAGCAGTGGTGACTTGCCCGGGGAGCTGTTTTTT | CASSGDLPGELFF
TRBJ1-2 | TRBD1 | TRBV5-1 | NA | TGCGCCAGCAGCTTACAGGGGAGTAGCTATGGCTACACCTTC | CASSLQGSSYGYTF
TRBJ2-1 | NA | TRBV29-1 | NA | TGCAGCGTTCGGTGGGCTATAGGGGATAATGAGCAGTTCTTC | CSVRWAIGDNEQFF
TRBJ2-7 | NA | TRBV25-1 | NA | TGTGCCAGCAGCCCGCAGACCGCCTCCTACGAGCAGTACTTC | CASSPQTASYEQYF
TRBJ2-7 | NA | TRBV4-1 | NA | TGCGCCAGCAGCCAAGAGGCCCCCTACGAGCAGTACTTC | CASSQEAPYEQYF
TRBJ2-3 | NA | TRBV29-1 | few | TGCAGCGTTCGGACGGACACAGATACGCAGTATTTT | CSVRTDTDTQYF
TRBJ2-1 | NA | TRBV27 | few | TGTGCCAGCAGTTTGCGAAACTTGGGCAATGAGCAGTTCTTC | CASSLRNLGNEQFF